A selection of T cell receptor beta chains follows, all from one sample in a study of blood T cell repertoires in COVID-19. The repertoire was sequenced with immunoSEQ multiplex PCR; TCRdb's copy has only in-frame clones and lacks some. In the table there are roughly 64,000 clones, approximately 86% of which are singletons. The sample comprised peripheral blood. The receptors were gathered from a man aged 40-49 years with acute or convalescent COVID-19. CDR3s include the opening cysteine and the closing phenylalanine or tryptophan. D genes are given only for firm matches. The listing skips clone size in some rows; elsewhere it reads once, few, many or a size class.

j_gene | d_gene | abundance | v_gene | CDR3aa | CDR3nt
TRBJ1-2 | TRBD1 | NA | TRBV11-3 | CASSHTGTATNYGYTF | TGTGCCAGCAGCCATACCGGGACAGCCACTAACTATGGCTACACCTTC
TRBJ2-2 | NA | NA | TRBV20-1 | CSASWATGELFF | TGCAGTGCTAGTTGGGCCACCGGGGAGCTGTTTTTT
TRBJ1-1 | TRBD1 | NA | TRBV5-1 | CASSLRDRSTEAFF | TGCGCCAGCAGCCTCCGGGACAGGTCGACTGAAGCTTTCTTT
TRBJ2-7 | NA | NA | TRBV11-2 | CASSLESGSNYEQYF | TGTGCCAGCAGCTTAGAGTCCGGGTCGAACTACGAGCAGTACTTC
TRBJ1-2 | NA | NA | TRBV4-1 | CASSQVGGDYGYTF | TGCGCCAGCAGCCAAGTGGGCGGGGACTATGGCTACACCTTC
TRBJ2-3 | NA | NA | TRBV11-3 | CASSLGGATDTQYF | TGTGCCAGCAGCTTGGGGGGGGCTACAGATACGCAGTATTTT
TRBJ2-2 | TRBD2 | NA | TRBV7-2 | CASSLGTSDTGELFF | TGTGCCAGCAGCTTAGGGACTAGCGACACCGGGGAGCTGTTTTTT
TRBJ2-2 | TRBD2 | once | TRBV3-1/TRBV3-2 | CASSLAGTNTGELFF | TGTGCCAGCAGCCTAGCGGGCACGAACACCGGGGAGCTGTTTTTT
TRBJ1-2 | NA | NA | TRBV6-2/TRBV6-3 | CASSSYVEGYTF | TGTGCCAGCAGTTCGTATGTGGAGGGCTACACCTTC
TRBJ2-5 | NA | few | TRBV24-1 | CATVGPGETQYF | TGTGCCACGGTGGGGCCTGGAGAGACCCAGTACTTC
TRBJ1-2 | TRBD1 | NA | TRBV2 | CASKGQRVNYGYTF | TGTGCCAGCAAGGGACAGCGAGTGAACTATGGCTACACCTTC
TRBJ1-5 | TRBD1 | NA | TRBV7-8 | CASSKGTGHSNQPQHF | TGTGCCAGCAGCAAGGGGACAGGCCATAGCAATCAGCCCCAGCATTTT
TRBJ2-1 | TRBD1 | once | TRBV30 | CAWSVPGGSYNEQFF | TGTGCCTGGAGTGTTCCAGGGGGCTCCTACAATGAGCAGTTCTTC
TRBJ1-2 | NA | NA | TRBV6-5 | CASTSGDYGYTF | TGTGCCAGCACCTCAGGGGACTATGGCTACACCTTC
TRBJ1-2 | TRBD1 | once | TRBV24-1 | CATSDPGQGNGYTF | TGTGCCACCAGTGACCCGGGACAGGGAAATGGCTACACCTTC
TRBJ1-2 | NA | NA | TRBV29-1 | CSVDDTAFSYGYTF | TGCAGCGTTGATGATACAGCCTTCTCCTATGGCTACACCTTC
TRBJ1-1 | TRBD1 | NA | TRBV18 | CASSPLQGDTEAFF | TGTGCCAGCTCACCACTACAGGGGGACACTGAAGCTTTCTTT
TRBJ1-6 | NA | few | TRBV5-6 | CASSLLSAGAYHF | TGTGCCAGCAGCTTGTTGTCGGCAGGGGCCTACCACTTT
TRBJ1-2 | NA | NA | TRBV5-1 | CASSLIVGKDGYTF | TGCGCCAGCAGCTTGATAGTGGGCAAGGATGGCTACACCTTC
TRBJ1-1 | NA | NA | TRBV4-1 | CASSVEGSGDEAFF | TGCGCCAGCAGCGTAGAGGGCTCAGGGGATGAAGCTTTCTTT
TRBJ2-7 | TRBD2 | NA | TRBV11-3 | CASSLDSAGGQLYEQYF | TGTGCCAGCAGCTTAGATTCGGCGGGGGGCCAGCTCTACGAGCAGTACTTC
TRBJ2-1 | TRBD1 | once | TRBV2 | CASRGQGAHSSYNEQFF | TGTGCCAGCAGGGGACAGGGGGCCCACAGCTCCTACAATGAGCAGTTCTTC
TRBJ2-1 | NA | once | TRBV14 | CASSQLLGGQYGYNEQFF | TGTGCCAGCAGCCAATTACTCGGGGGGCAGTATGGCTACAATGAGCAGTTCTTC